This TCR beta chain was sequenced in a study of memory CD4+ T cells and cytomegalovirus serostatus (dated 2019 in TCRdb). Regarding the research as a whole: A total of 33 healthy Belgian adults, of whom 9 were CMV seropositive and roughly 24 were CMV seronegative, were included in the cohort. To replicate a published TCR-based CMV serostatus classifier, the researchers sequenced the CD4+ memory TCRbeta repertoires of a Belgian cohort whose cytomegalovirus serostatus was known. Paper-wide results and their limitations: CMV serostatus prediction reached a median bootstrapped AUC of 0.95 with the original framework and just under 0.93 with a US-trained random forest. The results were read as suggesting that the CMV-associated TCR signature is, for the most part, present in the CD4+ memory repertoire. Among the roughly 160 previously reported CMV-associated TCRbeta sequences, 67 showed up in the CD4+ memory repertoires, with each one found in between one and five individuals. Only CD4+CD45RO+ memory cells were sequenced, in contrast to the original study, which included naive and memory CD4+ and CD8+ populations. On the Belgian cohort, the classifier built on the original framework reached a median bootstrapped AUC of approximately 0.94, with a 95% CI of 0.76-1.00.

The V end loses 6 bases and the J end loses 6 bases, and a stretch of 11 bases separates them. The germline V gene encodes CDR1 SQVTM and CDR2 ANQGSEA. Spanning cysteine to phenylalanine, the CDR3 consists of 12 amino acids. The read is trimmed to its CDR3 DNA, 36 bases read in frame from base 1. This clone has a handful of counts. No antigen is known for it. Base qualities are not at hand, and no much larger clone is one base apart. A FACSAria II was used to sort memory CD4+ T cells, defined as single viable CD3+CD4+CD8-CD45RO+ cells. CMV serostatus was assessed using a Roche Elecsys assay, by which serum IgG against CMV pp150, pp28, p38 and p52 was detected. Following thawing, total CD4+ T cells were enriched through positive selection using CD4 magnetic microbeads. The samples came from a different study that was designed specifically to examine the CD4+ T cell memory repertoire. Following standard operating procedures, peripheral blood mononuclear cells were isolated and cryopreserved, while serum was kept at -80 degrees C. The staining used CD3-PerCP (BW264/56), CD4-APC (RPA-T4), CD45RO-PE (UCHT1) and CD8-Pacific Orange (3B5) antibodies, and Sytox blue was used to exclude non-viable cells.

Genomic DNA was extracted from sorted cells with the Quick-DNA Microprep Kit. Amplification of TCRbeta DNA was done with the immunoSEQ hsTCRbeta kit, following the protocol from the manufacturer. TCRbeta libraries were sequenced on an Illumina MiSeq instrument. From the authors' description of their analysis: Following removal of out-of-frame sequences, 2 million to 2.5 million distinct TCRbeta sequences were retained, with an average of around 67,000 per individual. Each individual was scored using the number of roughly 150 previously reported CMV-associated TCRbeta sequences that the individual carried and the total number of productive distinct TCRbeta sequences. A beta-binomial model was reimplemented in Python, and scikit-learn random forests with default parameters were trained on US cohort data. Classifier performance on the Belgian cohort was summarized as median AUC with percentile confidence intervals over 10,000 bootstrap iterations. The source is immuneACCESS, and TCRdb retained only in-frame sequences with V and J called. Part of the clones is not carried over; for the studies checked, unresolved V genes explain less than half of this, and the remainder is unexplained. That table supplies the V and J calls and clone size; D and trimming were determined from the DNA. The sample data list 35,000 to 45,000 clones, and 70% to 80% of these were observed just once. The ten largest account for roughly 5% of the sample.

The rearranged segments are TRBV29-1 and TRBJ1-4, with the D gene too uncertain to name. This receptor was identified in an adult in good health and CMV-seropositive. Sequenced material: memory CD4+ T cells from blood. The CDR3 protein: CSVSFTDEKLFF. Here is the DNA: TGCAGCGTGAGCTTTACGGATGAAAAACTGTTTTTT.